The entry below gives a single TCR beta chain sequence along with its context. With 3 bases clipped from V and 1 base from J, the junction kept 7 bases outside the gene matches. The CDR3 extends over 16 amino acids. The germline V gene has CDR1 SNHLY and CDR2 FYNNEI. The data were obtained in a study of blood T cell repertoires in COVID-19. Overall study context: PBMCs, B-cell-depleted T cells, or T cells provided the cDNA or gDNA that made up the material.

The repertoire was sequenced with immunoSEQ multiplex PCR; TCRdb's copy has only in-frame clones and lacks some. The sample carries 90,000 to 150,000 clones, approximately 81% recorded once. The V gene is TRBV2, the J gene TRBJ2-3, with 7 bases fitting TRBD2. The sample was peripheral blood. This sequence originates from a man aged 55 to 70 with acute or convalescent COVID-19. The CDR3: CASSDRRGLGTDTQYF. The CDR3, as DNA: TGTGCCAGCAGTGACCGGCGGGGGTTGGGCACAGATACGCAGTATTTT.